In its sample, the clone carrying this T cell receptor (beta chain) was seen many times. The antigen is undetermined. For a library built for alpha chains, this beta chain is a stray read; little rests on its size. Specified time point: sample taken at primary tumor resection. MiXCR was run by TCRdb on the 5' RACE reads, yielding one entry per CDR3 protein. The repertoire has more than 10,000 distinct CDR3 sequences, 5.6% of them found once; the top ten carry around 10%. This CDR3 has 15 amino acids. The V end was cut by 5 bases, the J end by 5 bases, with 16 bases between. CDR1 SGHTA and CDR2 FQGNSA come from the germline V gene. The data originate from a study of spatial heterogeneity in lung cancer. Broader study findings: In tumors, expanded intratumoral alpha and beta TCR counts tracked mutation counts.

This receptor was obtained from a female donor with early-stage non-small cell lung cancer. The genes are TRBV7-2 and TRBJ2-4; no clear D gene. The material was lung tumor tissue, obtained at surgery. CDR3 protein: CASSPLGLTENIQYF. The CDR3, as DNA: TGTGCCAGCAGCCCATTAGGTCTAACGGAAAACATTCAGTACTTC.